This entry describes one T cell receptor beta chain. Profiling relied on immunoSEQ multiplex PCR, and the TCRdb table lists in-frame clones only, not all of them. The profile shows 250,000 to 350,000 clones, 86% of them singletons. This specimen comes from a study of cytomegalovirus exposure and HLA in healthy donors. V shed 8 bases, J shed 4 bases, and the junction held 3 bases outside the gene matches. The CDR3 runs to 13 residues. Germline V gives CDR1 MNHNS, CDR2 SASEGT. The sequenced material came from PBMCs. This clonotype originated in a woman in her late teens or twenties in good health and CMV-seronegative. J is TRBJ2-1 and V is TRBV6-1, with 9 nucleotides matching TRBD2. The CDR3 coding sequence is TGTGCCAGCTGTCTAGCGGGATACAATGAGCAGTTCTTC. Translation gives CASCLAGYNEQFF.